This T cell receptor (beta chain) was profiled in a study of CD8+ T cells in alopecia areata. CDR3 length: 15 residues. Unmatched junction bases numbered 5, after V lost 2 bases and J lost 3 bases. Germline V gives CDR1 SGHVS, CDR2 FNYEAQ. Once RNA had been extracted, it was reverse transcribed into cDNA to act as the sequencing template. TCRdb's copy holds only in-frame clones and misses some; the assay was immunoSEQ multiplex PCR. In the table there are some 30,000 clones, around 62% of which are singletons. Study observations and caveats: Compared with normal scalp, lesional scalp had higher clonality and more expanded CD8+ clones.

Of note for this clone: Its specificity is unknown.

The sorting of PBMCs gave CD4+ and CD8+ T cells. Sample: NKG2D-high CD8+ T cells sorted from blood. The clonotype originates from a human donor with alopecia areata. This chain links TRBV7-6 with TRBJ2-3, with 7 bases identical to TRBD2. The CDR3 coding sequence is TGTGCCAGCAGCTTAAGCGGGGAACGAACAGATACGCAGTATTTT. It specifies CASSLSGERTDTQYF. The entire variable domain, with the rest obtained from reference TRBV7-6 and TRBJ2-3, is as follows: GAGVSQSPRYKVTKRGQDVALRCDPISGHVSLYWYRQALGQGPEFLTYFNYEAQQDKSGLPNDRFSAERPEGSISTLTIQRTEQRDSAMYRCASSLSGERTDTQYFGPGTRLTVL.